The 25 T cell receptor beta chains below come from one sample, sequenced in a study of blood T cell repertoires in COVID-19. The protocol was immunoSEQ multiplex PCR, while the TCRdb copy is restricted to in-frame clones and leaves out a portion. The sample has over 100,000 clones, about four fifths seen once. The sample taken for sequencing was peripheral blood. These receptors came from a human donor in a cohort sampled during active COVID-19.

V gene TRBV2 combines with J gene TRBJ2-1, with TRBD2 matching over 8 bases. Trimming took 8 bases from V and 9 from J; bases not matched to a gene: 3. Germline V gene lookup returns CDR1 SNHLY and CDR2 FYNNEI. There are 11 residues in the CDR3. CDR3 in amino acids: CASREGFEQFF. The CDR3 bases are TGTGCCAGCCGGGAGGGGTTTGAGCAGTTCTTC.

This rearrangement joins TRBV11-2 to TRBJ2-5; TRBD1 agrees at 11 bases. Germline trimming cut 5 bases from V and 2 bases from J; bases unmatched to any gene: 1. Looked up from germline, CDR1 is SGHAT and CDR2 is FQNNGV. The CDR3 has 14 amino acids. CDR3 sequence: CASSRDRGQETQYF. The CDR3 DNA reads TGTGCCAGCAGCCGGGACAGGGGGCAAGAGACCCAGTACTTC.

The rearrangement uses TRBV6-5 and TRBJ1-2; 9 bases map to TRBD1. This CDR3 region has 14 residues. Trimming took 5 bases from V and 1 from J; bases not matched to a gene: 2. Per the germline V gene, CDR1 is MNHEY and CDR2 is SVGAGI. CDR3 coding DNA: TGTGCCAGCAGTCGGGACAGGGTTAACTATGGCTACACCTTC. Its translation is CASSRDRVNYGYTF.

This clone was recorded only once. The chain has TRBV5-6 and TRBJ2-7; no clear D gene. Germline CDR1 SGHDT, CDR2 YYEEEE. This CDR3 region has 13 residues. The ends were cut back, 1 base at V and 5 bases at J, with 10 bases in the middle. Here the CDR3 reads CASSLRLAHEQYF. DNA of the CDR3: TGTGCCAGCAGCTTGCGACTGGCCCACGAGCAGTACTTC.

This chain uses TRBV7-2 with TRBJ1-2; the D gene is possibly TRBD1 (6 bases). The CDR3 sequence is 14 residues long. The V and J ends lost 3 bases and 8 bases respectively, with 16 bases between them. Germline CDR1 is SGHTA and CDR2 is FQGNSA. Here the CDR3 reads CASSFRDTQYGYTF. CDR3 nucleotide sequence: TGTGCCAGCAGCTTCCGGGACACTCAATACGGCTACACCTTC.

The chain recombines TRBV5-1 with TRBJ2-7; possibly TRBD2 for D (6 bases). The CDR3 loop spans 13 amino acids. The V and J ends lost 5 bases and 3 bases respectively, with 12 bases between them. Per the germline V gene, CDR1 is SGHRS and CDR2 is YFSETQ. In DNA, the CDR3 is TGCGCCAGCAGTTATACTAGCTTCTACGAGCAGTACTTC. It encodes CASSYTSFYEQYF. The complete variable domain, with remaining parts taken from reference TRBV5-1 and TRBJ2-7, reads KAGVTQTPRYLIKTRGQQVTLSCSPISGHRSVSWYQQTPGQGLQFLFEYFSETQRNKGNFPGRFSGRQFSNSRSEMNVSTLELGDSALYLCASSYTSFYEQYFGPGTRLTVT.

The J gene is TRBJ1-1, the V gene TRBV4-2, with D maybe TRBD1 (5 bases). CDR3 length: 15 amino acids. The germline gives CDR1 LGHNA, CDR2 YNFKEQ. Trimming took off 0 bases at V and 3 bases at J, with 11 bases between the two ends. DNA of the CDR3: TGTGCCAGCAGCCAAGAATGGGGGGGGGACACTGAAGCTTTCTTT. Its protein product is CASSQEWGGDTEAFF.

The chain recombines TRBV28 with TRBJ1-6; 8 bases map to TRBD1. CDR3 length equals 15 residues. Germline V gives CDR1 MDHEN, CDR2 SYDVKM. The junction had 7 bases not matched to a gene; V was cut back by 5 bases and J by 7 bases. This CDR3 reads CASSPGQGKNSPLHF. Written as DNA, the CDR3 is TGTGCCAGCAGTCCCGGACAGGGCAAAAATTCACCCCTCCACTTT.

The genes are TRBV27 and TRBJ1-1, with unresolved D. The CDR3 totals 15 residues. The germline V gene has CDR1 MNHEY and CDR2 SMNVEV (reference sequence). V was shortened by 1 base and J by 4 bases, with 13 bases between the two germline ends. The CDR3 DNA is TGTGCCAGCAGTTTATGGAGGGTAAGGAGCACTGAAGCTTTCTTT. Encoded protein: CASSLWRVRSTEAFF.

The chain joins TRBV19 to TRBJ2-4; D may be TRBD2 (6 bases). This CDR3 contains 15 residues. Trimming took off 3 bases at V and 6 bases at J, with 15 bases between the two ends. Germline V gene data show CDR1 as LNHDA and CDR2 as SQIVND (reference sequence). CDR3 protein: CASSMAGTEGNIQYF. The CDR3 nucleotides read TGTGCCAGTAGTATGGCCGGGACTGAGGGAAACATTCAGTACTTC.

V is TRBV18 and J is TRBJ1-4; 7 bases align to TRBD1. Per germline, CDR1 KGHSH and CDR2 LQKENI. The CDR3 loop spans 15 amino acids. V trimming: 3 bases; J trimming: 8 bases; junction bases outside the gene matches: 9. The CDR3 sequence is CASSPPSTGREKLFF. The DNA of the CDR3 is TGTGCCAGCTCACCCCCGTCGACAGGGAGGGAAAAACTGTTTTTT.

The chain links TRBV6-2 or TRBV6-3 to TRBJ1-1; TRBD1 might be the D (6 bases). V lost 2 bases and J 0 bases, leaving 10 bases between the germline ends. CDR3 length equals 15 residues. CDR1 is MNHEY, CDR2 SVGEGT, per germline. The CDR3 is CASSYGTRMNTEAFF. The CDR3 DNA follows: TGTGCCAGCAGTTACGGGACACGTATGAACACTGAAGCTTTCTTT.

The chain recombines TRBV4-2 with TRBJ2-1; the match to TRBD2 covers 12 bases. V lost 4 bases to trimming and J lost 7 bases; unmatched junction nucleotides: 8. CDR1 is LGHNA and CDR2 is YNFKEQ in the germline V gene. The CDR3 is made up of 16 amino acids. In nucleotides, the CDR3 is TGTGCCAGCAGCCCTTCTAGCGGGGGGGCTAAAAATGAGCAGTTCTTC. Its protein product is CASSPSSGGAKNEQFF.

This rearrangement joins TRBV24-1 to TRBJ2-1; 7 bases match TRBD2. CDR1 is KGHDR and CDR2 is SFDVKD in the germline V gene. With V trimmed by 0 bases and J by 3 bases, 4 bases remained unmatched. The CDR3 sequence is 16 residues long. The DNA for the CDR3 is TGTGCCACCAGTGATTTGACGGGGGGTAACTACAATGAGCAGTTCTTC. This codes for CATSDLTGGNYNEQFF.

The chain recombines TRBV6-2 or TRBV6-3 with TRBJ1-5; D possibly corresponds to TRBD1 (6 bases). The CDR3 runs to 16 residues. Germline CDR1 reads MNHEY; CDR2 reads SVGEGT. Between the trimmed V and J ends, which lost 6 bases and 5 bases, there was a span of 20 bases. DNA for the CDR3: TGTGCCAGCAGCCCCCCCTTGGGGGCTCCGGATCAGCCCCAGCATTTT. The encoded protein is CASSPPLGAPDQPQHF.

This clone occurred once. In DNA form, the CDR3 reads TGTGCCAGCAGCGGACGTAAAGGGGGTGGTTGGTTTGGCTACACCTTC. It codes for CASSGRKGGGWFGYTF. The chain carries TRBV5-4 and TRBJ1-2; maybe TRBD1 (6 bases). Between the trimmed V and J ends, which lost 4 bases and 7 bases, there was a span of 23 bases. Germline V gene data show CDR1 as SGHNT and CDR2 as YYREEE (reference sequence). This CDR3 has 16 amino acids. The complete variable domain, with remaining parts taken from reference TRBV5-4 and TRBJ1-2, reads ETGVTQSPTHLIKTRGQQVTLRCSSQSGHNTVSWYQQALGQGPQFIFQYYREEENGRGNFPPRFSGLQFPNYSSELNVNALELDDSALYLCASSGRKGGGWFGYTFGSGTRLTVV.

The V call is TRBV9, the J call TRBJ2-7, with 13 bases lining up with TRBD2. This CDR3 is built from 18 residues. CDR1 and CDR2 (germline): SGDLS, YYNGEE. With 0 bases clipped from V and 0 bases from J, the junction kept 6 bases outside the gene matches. The CDR3 nucleotides are TGTGCCAGCAGCGTAGCGCGGACTAGCGGGGGTTTCTCCTACGAGCAGTACTTC. Its protein product is CASSVARTSGGFSYEQYF.

The chain recombines TRBV20-1 with TRBJ2-4; the D gene is possibly TRBD1 (5 bases). The germline V and J ends were trimmed by 3 bases and 1 base, with 13 bases remaining between them. CDR1 and CDR2 (germline): DFQATT, SNEGSKA (reference sequence). The CDR3 sequence is 15 residues long. The CDR3 region has the DNA TGCAGTGCTAGTGGGCCCAGGGTGGCCAAAAACATTCAGTACTTC. Protein: CSASGPRVAKNIQYF.

This clone came up once. The chain carries TRBV5-6 and TRBJ2-1, with D perhaps matching TRBD2 (6 bases). The CDR3 extends over 17 amino acids. V was clipped by 1 base and J by 0 bases, with 14 bases between them. Germline lookup yields CDR1 SGHDT and CDR2 YYEEEE. Here the CDR3 reads CASSLLLAQSSYNEQFF. The DNA of the CDR3 is TGTGCCAGCAGCTTGTTGCTAGCGCAAAGCTCCTACAATGAGCAGTTCTTC. Together with reference TRBV5-6 and TRBJ2-1, the CDR3 gives the full variable domain: DAGVTQSPTHLIKTRGQQVTLRCSPKSGHDTVSWYQQALGQGPQFIFQYYEEEERQRGNFPDRFSGHQFPNYSSELNVNALLLGDSALYLCASSLLLAQSSYNEQFFGPGTRLTVL.

This chain links TRBV2 with TRBJ1-4; 7 nucleotides match TRBD1. The germline V gene encodes CDR1 SNHLY and CDR2 FYNNEI. The CDR3 is made up of 13 amino acids. Trimming cost V 6 bases and J 3 bases; bases outside gene matches: 1. The CDR3 reads CASRGQSNEKLFF. The CDR3 DNA follows: TGTGCCAGCAGGGGACAGTCTAATGAAAAACTGTTTTTT.

This chain uses TRBV2 with TRBJ2-2, with 9 nucleotides matching TRBD2. CDR3 length: 17 residues. CDR1 SNHLY and CDR2 FYNNEI come from the germline V gene. V lost 4 bases and J lost 4; bases outside the gene matches: 10. The CDR3 DNA follows: TGTGCCAGCAGTGTCCGTTCGCGGGGGGGCGTCACCGGGGAGCTGTTTTTT. Its protein is CASSVRSRGGVTGELFF.

CDR3 protein: CASSSGQGWSTDTQYF. The DNA of the CDR3 is TGTGCCAGCAGCTCGGGACAGGGATGGAGCACAGATACGCAGTATTTT. The chain has TRBV7-9 and TRBJ2-3; 9 bases map to TRBD1. The germline CDR1 and CDR2 sequences are SEHNR and FQNEAQ (reference sequence). Unmatched junction bases numbered 5, after V lost 4 bases and J lost 0 bases. The length of the CDR3 is 16 residues.

This clone was recorded only once. The V gene is TRBV7-9, the J gene TRBJ1-4; perhaps TRBD1 as D (5 bases). V gave up 1 base and J gave up 3 bases, with 9 bases separating them. This CDR3 spans 15 amino acids. The V gene's germline CDR1 is SEHNR and CDR2 FQNEAQ (reference sequence). The DNA for the CDR3 is TGTGCCAGCAGCTTAGTCGGGGGTTCTAATGAAAAACTGTTTTTT. It translates to CASSLVGGSNEKLFF.

This clone was picked up a small number of times. The gene calls are TRBV5-1 and TRBJ2-3; D is possibly TRBD2 (6 bases). From germline, CDR1 is SGHRS and CDR2 YFSETQ. The CDR3 sequence is 16 residues long. Trimming took 4 bases from V and 4 from J, leaving 19 bases between them. CDR3 protein: CASSDGTSEQADTQYF. The DNA of the CDR3 is TGCGCCAGCAGCGATGGGACTTCCGAACAGGCAGATACGCAGTATTTT.

The chain couples TRBV13 to TRBJ1-4; TRBD1 is a possible D gene (5 bases). The V end was cut by 4 bases, the J end by 3 bases, with 9 bases between. Germline CDR1 PRHDT, CDR2 FYEKMQ (reference sequence). The CDR3 has 14 amino acids. CDR3 sequence reads: CASSSAGANEKLFF. The CDR3 DNA reads as TGTGCCAGCAGCTCCGCGGGGGCTAATGAAAAACTGTTTTTT.